This T cell receptor (beta chain) was documented in a study of shared clonotypes between healthy human individuals. Method: immunoSEQ multiplex PCR; TCRdb's copy keeps in-frame clones and lacks some. The sample contains some 580,000 clones, almost 97% of which appear only once. The length of the CDR3 is 13 residues. CDR1 and CDR2 (germline): MDHEN, SYDVKM. V was pared by 6 bases and J by 0 bases, with 7 bases between. About this clone itself: Other DNA sequences from this sample encode an identical CDR3 as well.

The chain is built from TRBV28 and TRBJ2-3; D gene ambiguous. The sample taken for sequencing was naive CD4+ T cells sorted from blood. Specified subset: CD45RA+ positively selected. The sequence derives from a woman aged 25 to 39 in good health. The CDR3 loop reads CASSPPSTDTQYF. CDR3 nucleotides: TGTGCCAGCAGCCCTCCCAGCACAGATACGCAGTATTTT. The variable domain in full, with the rest retrieved from reference TRBV28 and TRBJ2-3, is DVKVTQSSRYLVKRTGEKVFLECVQDMDHENMFWYRQDPGLGLRLIYFSYDVKMKEKGDIPEGYSVSREKKERFSLILESASTNQTSMYLCASSPPSTDTQYFGPGTRLTVL.